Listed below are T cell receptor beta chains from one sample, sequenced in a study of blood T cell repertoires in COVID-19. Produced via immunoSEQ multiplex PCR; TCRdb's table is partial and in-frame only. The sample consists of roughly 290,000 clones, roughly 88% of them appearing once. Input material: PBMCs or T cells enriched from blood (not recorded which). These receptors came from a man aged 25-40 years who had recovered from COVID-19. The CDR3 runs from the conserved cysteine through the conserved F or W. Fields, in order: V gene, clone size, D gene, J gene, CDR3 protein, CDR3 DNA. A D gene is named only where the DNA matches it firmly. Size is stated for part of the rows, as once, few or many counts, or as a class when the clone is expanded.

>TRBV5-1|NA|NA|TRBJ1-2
CASSSTGIYGYTF
TGCGCCAGCAGCTCAACAGGGATTTATGGCTACACCTTC
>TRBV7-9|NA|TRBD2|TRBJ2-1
CASSLLPGTRGYNEQFF
TGTGCCAGCAGCTTATTACCCGGGACTAGAGGTTACAATGAGCAGTTCTTC
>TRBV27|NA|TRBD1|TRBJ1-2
CASSPGQGVFGYTF
TGTGCCAGCAGTCCGGGACAGGGGGTGTTTGGCTACACCTTC
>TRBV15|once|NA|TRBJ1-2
CATSRGWQVYGYTF
TGTGCCACCAGCAGAGGTTGGCAGGTTTATGGCTACACCTTC
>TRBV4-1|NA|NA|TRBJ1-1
CASSQPDRLNTEAFF
TGCGCCAGCAGCCAACCCGACAGGCTGAACACTGAAGCTTTCTTT
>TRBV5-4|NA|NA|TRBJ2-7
CASTVRPGFSYEQYF
TGTGCCAGCACGGTACGTCCAGGGTTCTCCTACGAGCAGTACTTC
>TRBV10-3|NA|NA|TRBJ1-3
CAIKGGGVTGNTIYF
TGTGCCATCAAAGGTGGGGGGGTTACTGGAAACACCATATATTTT
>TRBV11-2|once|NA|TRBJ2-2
CASSLAAGKSTGELFF
TGTGCCAGCAGCTTAGCTGCAGGAAAGAGCACCGGGGAGCTGTTTTTT
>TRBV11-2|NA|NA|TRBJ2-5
CASSLEMRETQYF
TGTGCCAGCAGCTTAGAAATGCGAGAGACCCAGTACTTC
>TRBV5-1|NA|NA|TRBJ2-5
CASSSGRGEKETQYF
TGCGCCAGCAGCTCGGGCAGGGGGGAAAAAGAGACCCAGTACTTC
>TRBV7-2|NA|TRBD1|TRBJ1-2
CATNGGQGQGGYTF
TGTGCCACTAACGGGGGACAGGGTCAAGGAGGCTACACCTTC
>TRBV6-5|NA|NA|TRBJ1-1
CASRGGPTEAFF
TGTGCCAGCCGGGGGGGGCCCACTGAAGCTTTCTTT
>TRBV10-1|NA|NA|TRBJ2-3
CASSETRITGPVGDTQYF
TGCGCCAGCAGTGAGACGAGGATTACAGGGCCGGTTGGAGATACGCAGTATTTT
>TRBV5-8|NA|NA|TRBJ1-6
CASSLQGGSPLHF
TGTGCCAGCAGCCTCCAGGGAGGATCACCCCTCCACTTT
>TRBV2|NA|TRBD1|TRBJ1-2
CASSLTGDWYGYTF
TGTGCCAGCAGTCTGACAGGGGATTGGTATGGCTACACCTTC
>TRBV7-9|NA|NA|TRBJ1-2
CASSSNYGYTF
TGTGCCAGCAGCTCTAATTATGGCTACACCTTC
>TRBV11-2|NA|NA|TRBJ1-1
CASSLEAVNTEAFF
TGTGCCAGCAGCCTGGAGGCGGTGAACACTGAAGCTTTCTTT
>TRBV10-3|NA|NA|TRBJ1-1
CAISESEGMNTEAFF
TGTGCCATCAGTGAGTCGGAGGGGATGAACACTGAAGCTTTCTTT
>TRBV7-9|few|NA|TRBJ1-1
CASSPAGGVEAFF
TGTGCCAGCAGCCCGGCGGGCGGGGTTGAAGCTTTCTTT
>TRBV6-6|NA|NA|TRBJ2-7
CASCGDGGYEQYF
TGTGCCAGCTGTGGGGATGGCGGGTACGAGCAGTACTTC
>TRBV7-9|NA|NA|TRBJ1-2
CASSSSSLRAGYTF
TGTGCCAGCAGCTCCTCCTCATTGCGGGCTGGCTACACCTTC
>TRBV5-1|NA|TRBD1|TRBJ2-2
CASSLGQGLTGELFF
TGCGCCAGCAGCTTGGGACAGGGATTGACCGGGGAGCTGTTTTTT
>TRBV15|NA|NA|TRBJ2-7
CATSVERGLSEQYF
TGTGCCACCAGCGTCGAGAGAGGGCTCAGCGAGCAGTACTTC
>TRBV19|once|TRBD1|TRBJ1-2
CASKGGIDRGHGYTF
TGTGCCAGCAAAGGGGGGATAGACAGGGGACATGGCTACACCTTT
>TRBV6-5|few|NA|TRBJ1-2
CASKAGGEGYTF
TGTGCCAGCAAAGCGGGGGGTGAGGGCTACACCTTC
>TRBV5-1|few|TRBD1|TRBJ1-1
CASSSGTGGAKEAFF
TGCGCCAGCAGCTCGGGGACAGGGGGCGCGAAAGAAGCTTTCTTT
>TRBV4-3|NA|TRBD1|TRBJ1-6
CASSQITGTGGRSPLHF
TGCGCCAGCAGCCAGATAACCGGGACAGGGGGTAGATCACCCCTCCACTTT
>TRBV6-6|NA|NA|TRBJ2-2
CASSRTGLPTGTGELFF
TGTGCCAGCAGCCGAACGGGACTCCCGACGGGCACCGGGGAGCTGTTTTTT
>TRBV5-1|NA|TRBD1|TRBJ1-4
CASSPAPGTVGGGEKLFF
TGCGCCAGCAGCCCAGCTCCCGGGACAGTGGGAGGAGGTGAAAAACTGTTTTTT
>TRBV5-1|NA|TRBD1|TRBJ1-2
CASSSGTGQDGYTF
TGCGCCAGCAGCTCCGGGACAGGGCAGGATGGCTACACCTTC
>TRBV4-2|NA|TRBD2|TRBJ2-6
CASSQAAGGANVLTF
TGTGCCAGCAGCCAGGCAGCGGGGGGGGCCAACGTCCTGACTTTC
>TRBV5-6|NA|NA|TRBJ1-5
CASSLGGFSNQPQHF
TGTGCCAGCAGCTTGGGGGGCTTTAGCAATCAGCCCCAGCATTTT
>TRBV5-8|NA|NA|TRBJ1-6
CASSLVQGPLGAPLHF
TGTGCCAGCAGCTTGGTTCAGGGGCCCCTAGGGGCACCCCTCCACTTT
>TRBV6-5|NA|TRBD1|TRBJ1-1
CASSYRDRGLNTEAFF
TGTGCCAGCAGTTACCGGGACAGGGGACTGAACACTGAAGCTTTCTTT
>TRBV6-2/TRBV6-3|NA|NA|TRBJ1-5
CASSPGQWGRSQHF
TGTGCCAGCAGCCCCGGACAGTGGGGACGGTCCCAGCATTTT
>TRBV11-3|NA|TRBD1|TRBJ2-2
CASSWGQGITGELFF
TGTGCCAGCAGCTGGGGACAGGGGATCACCGGGGAGCTGTTTTTT
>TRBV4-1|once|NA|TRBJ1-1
CASSPLGRGMNTEAFF
TGCGCCAGCAGCCCTCTTGGGAGGGGAATGAACACTGAAGCTTTCTTT
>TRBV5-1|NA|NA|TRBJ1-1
CASSLLIGGTEAFF
TGCGCCAGCAGCTTGTTGATCGGGGGCACTGAAGCTTTCTTT
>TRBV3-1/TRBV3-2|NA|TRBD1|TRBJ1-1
CASSPTGIGTEAFF
TGTGCCAGCAGCCCGACAGGGATTGGCACTGAAGCTTTCTTT
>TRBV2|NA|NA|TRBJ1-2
CASSEQGAAANYGYTF
TGTGCCAGCAGTGAACAAGGGGCCGCAGCTAACTATGGCTACACCTTC
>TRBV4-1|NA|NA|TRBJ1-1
CASSQWQNTEAFF
TGCGCCAGCAGCCAATGGCAGAACACTGAAGCTTTCTTT
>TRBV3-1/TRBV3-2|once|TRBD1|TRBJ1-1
CASSQRTGGTEAFF
TGTGCCAGCAGCCAACGGACAGGGGGGACTGAAGCTTTCTTT
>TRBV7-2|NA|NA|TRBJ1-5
CASSLLRGVNQPQHF
TGTGCCAGCAGCTTACTCCGGGGGGTCAATCAGCCCCAGCATTTT
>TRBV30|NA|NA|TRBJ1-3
CAWSGASGNTIYF
TGTGCCTGGAGCGGTGCCTCTGGAAACACCATATATTTT
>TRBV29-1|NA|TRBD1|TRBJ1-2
CSVEGGTGVLPDGYTF
TGCAGCGTTGAAGGCGGGACAGGAGTTCTTCCCGATGGCTACACCTTC
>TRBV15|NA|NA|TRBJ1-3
CATSRDTGYGNTIYF
TGTGCCACCAGCAGAGACACAGGGTACGGAAACACCATATATTTT
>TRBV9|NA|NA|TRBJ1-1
CASSVGPAGDTEAFF
TGTGCCAGCAGCGTAGGCCCCGCAGGGGACACTGAAGCTTTCTTT
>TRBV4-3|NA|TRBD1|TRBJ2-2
CASSQVDRVAGELFF
TGCGCCAGCAGCCAAGTGGACAGGGTTGCTGGGGAGCTGTTTTTT
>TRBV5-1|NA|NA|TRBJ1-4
CASSLGSGEKLFF
TGCGCCAGCAGCCTCGGGAGTGGGGAAAAACTGTTTTTT
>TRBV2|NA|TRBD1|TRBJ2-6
CASTGTGGSGANVLTF
TGTGCCAGCACCGGGACAGGGGGATCTGGGGCCAACGTCCTGACTTTC
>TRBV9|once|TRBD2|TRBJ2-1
CASSVGPGLAGLSSYNEQFF
TGTGCCAGCAGCGTGGGACCGGGACTAGCGGGGCTAAGCTCCTACAATGAGCAGTTCTTC